The T cell receptor beta chain described here comes from a study of patients and donors after allogeneic stem cell transplantation. MiXCR, run by TCRdb on the RT-PCR reads, gives a single entry per CDR3 protein. The sample lists approximately 410,000 distinct CDR3 sequences; 16% were seen once. Germline loops: CDR1 SGHVS, CDR2 FNYEAQ. The CDR3 sequence is 16 residues long. Between the trimmed V and J ends, which lost 2 bases and 7 bases, there was a span of 15 bases. This clonotype has more than one count but fewer than ten. This receptor was taken from a human donor who was either an allogeneic HSCT recipient or a stem cell or donor lymphocyte infusion donor (not recorded which). It is not recorded whose cells these are; they may come from a transplant donor. The sample was blood, either unsorted or a sorted T cell fraction (not recorded which). The J gene is TRBJ1-6, the V gene TRBV7-6, with D possibly TRBD1 on 5 matching bases. The CDR3 reads CASSLFPQGENSPLHF. CDR3 in DNA: TGTGCCAGCAGCTTATTTCCCCAGGGTGAAAATTCACCCCTCCACTTT.